The T cell receptor (beta chain) under discussion was sequenced for a study of blood T cell repertoires in COVID-19. Study in general: Samples of COVID-19 (acute and convalescent) were obtained from the United States, Italy and Spain. PBMCs, B-cell-depleted T cells, or T cells provided the cDNA or gDNA that made up the material.

This clone showed up just a few times. The authors' processing: Reference gene primer amplification in the assay estimated nucleated cell counts. Sequencing used immunoSEQ multiplex PCR; TCRdb keeps in-frame clones, though not all of them. V, J and clone size are taken as reported in that table, and D and trimming were inferred from the DNA itself. The sample has 150,000 to 200,000 clones; roughly 85% are singletons. Trimming took 1 base from V and 3 from J; bases not matched to a gene: 3. The length of the CDR3 is 16 residues. Germline V gives CDR1 KGHSH, CDR2 LQKENI. The specimen sequenced was peripheral blood. This clonotype was sampled from a woman between 55 and 75 years old with acute or convalescent COVID-19. The chain links TRBV18 to TRBJ1-4; 9 bases agree with TRBD1. CDR3 in amino acids: CASSPQQGAPNEKLFF. CDR3 coding DNA: TGTGCCAGCTCACCACAACAGGGGGCACCTAATGAAAAACTGTTTTTT.